This TCR beta chain was captured by sequencing in a study of post-analysis software for immune sequencing data. Study-wide results and limits: About five TRBV segments occurring more often in patients than controls included TRBV5-6, TRBV5-1 and TRBV20-1.

V lost 2 bases and J 5 bases, leaving 10 bases between the germline ends. Germline values: CDR1 LGHNA, CDR2 YNFKEQ. The CDR3 covers 14 residues. As concerns this clonotype: No antigen is known for it.

Tagging with unique molecular identifiers was a feature of the TCR beta cDNA libraries. TCRdb processed the PCR reads anew with MiXCR; each CDR3 protein has one entry. The sample records a few hundred thousand distinct CDR3 sequences, around 40% being singletons. The chain couples TRBV4-2 to TRBJ1-5, with D perhaps matching TRBD1 (5 bases). Sequences were obtained from blood. This receptor was obtained from a girl under 18 with multiple sclerosis. CDR3 sequence: CASSQRQRDQPQHF. The CDR3 DNA reads TGTGCCAGCAGCCAAAGACAGCGCGATCAGCCCCAGCATTTT.